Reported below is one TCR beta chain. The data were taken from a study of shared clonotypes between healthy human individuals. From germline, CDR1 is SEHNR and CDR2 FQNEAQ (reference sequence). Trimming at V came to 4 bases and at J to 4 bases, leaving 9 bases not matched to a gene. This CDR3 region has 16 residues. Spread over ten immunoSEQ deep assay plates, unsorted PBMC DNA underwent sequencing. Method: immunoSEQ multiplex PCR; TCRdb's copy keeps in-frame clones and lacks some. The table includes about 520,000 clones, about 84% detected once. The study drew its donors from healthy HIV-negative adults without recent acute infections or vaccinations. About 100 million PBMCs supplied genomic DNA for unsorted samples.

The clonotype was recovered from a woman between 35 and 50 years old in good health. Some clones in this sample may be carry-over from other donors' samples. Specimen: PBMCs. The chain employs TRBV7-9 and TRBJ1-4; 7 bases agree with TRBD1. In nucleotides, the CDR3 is TGTGCCAGCAGCTCCCAGATGACAGGGAATAATGAAAAACTGTTTTTT. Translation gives CASSSQMTGNNEKLFF.